Shown below are 12 T cell receptor beta chains from a single sample sequenced in a study of T cells in Graves' hyperthyroidism and ophthalmopathy. Authors of the study amplified TCR beta CDR3 regions from RNA transcripts. Initially, a first-round RT-PCR of the TCR CDR3 employed the HTBI primer set. MiXCR, run by TCRdb on the multiplex PCR reads, gives a single entry per CDR3 protein. This table has some 490,000 distinct CDR3 sequences, 20% to 25% appearing once. The material sequenced was blood. Every receptor here comes from a woman in her sixties or seventies with Graves' ophthalmopathy.

The table lists this clonotype with a few counts. The V gene is TRBV20-1, the J gene TRBJ2-3, with 10 bases lining up with TRBD2. Germline V CDR1 and CDR2: DFQATT, SNEGSKA (reference sequence). The CDR3 runs to 14 residues. V shed 6 bases, J shed 0 bases, and the junction held 3 bases outside the gene matches. CDR3 coding DNA: TGCAGTGCACCGACTAGCGGGAGCACAGATACGCAGTATTTT. This gives the protein CSAPTSGSTDTQYF.

This clonotype occurred a few times. The chain joins TRBV3-1 to TRBJ2-5; D is perhaps TRBD2 (5 bases). In germline, CDR1 is LGHDT, CDR2 YNNKEL (reference sequence). The CDR3 is 15 residues long. Deletions cut 4 bases from V and 2 bases from J, with 14 bases between. CDR3 in amino acids: CASSRRGGLQETQYF. The DNA for the CDR3 is TGTGCCAGCAGCCGCCGAGGCGGGTTACAAGAGACCCAGTACTTC.

This clonotype was counted ten times or more. The chain joins TRBV7-9 to TRBJ2-1; D is uncertain. Deletions cut 1 base from V and 5 bases from J, with 9 bases between. The CDR3 is 14 residues long. CDR1 and CDR2 from the germline V gene are SEHNR and FQNEAQ (reference sequence). CDR3 DNA sequence: TGTGCCAGCAGCTTAGGGGCAGGAGACAATGAGCAGTTCTTC. This gives the protein CASSLGAGDNEQFF. Full variable domain (outside the CDR3, taken from reference TRBV7-9 and TRBJ2-1): DTGVSQNPRHKITKRGQNVTFRCDPISEHNRLYWYRQTLGQGPEFLTYFQNEAQLEKSRLLSDRFSAERPKGSFSTLEIQRTEQGDSAMYLCASSLGAGDNEQFFGPGTRLTVL.

CDR3 in amino acids: CASSPRASSSYEQYF. DNA of the CDR3: TGTGCCAGCAGCCCCAGAGCTAGTAGTTCCTACGAGCAGTACTTC. This rearrangement joins TRBV3-1 to TRBJ2-7; no clear D gene. This CDR3 contains 15 residues. Trimming pared 4 bases from V and 1 base from J, leaving 14 bases between. The V gene's germline CDR1 is LGHDT and CDR2 YNNKEL (reference sequence).

The rearrangement links TRBV2 to TRBJ2-2, with 10 bases matching TRBD2. The germline V gene has CDR1 SNHLY and CDR2 FYNNEI. The CDR3 has 18 residues. The ends lost 3 bases at V and 7 bases at J; junction bases unmatched: 14. The CDR3 protein is CASSEFLGLAKRGGELFF. CDR3 nucleotide sequence: TGTGCCAGCAGTGAGTTCCTGGGACTAGCGAAAAGAGGCGGGGAGCTGTTTTTT.

This clonotype was detected ten times or more. This rearrangement joins TRBV7-9 to TRBJ2-7; no definite D call. The CDR3 runs to 11 residues. Between the trimmed V and J ends, which lost 3 bases and 7 bases, there was a span of 7 bases. Germline CDR1 and CDR2: SEHNR and FQNEAQ (reference sequence). The CDR3 nucleotides read TGTGCCAGCAGCTTCAGCTGGGAGCAGTACTTC. Its protein is CASSFSWEQYF.

The sample holds a few counts of this clonotype. V gene TRBV10-1 combines with J gene TRBJ2-7; 7 nucleotides agree with TRBD2. Per the germline V gene, CDR1 is WNHNN and CDR2 is SYGVQD (reference sequence). V gave up 3 bases and J gave up 2 bases; unmatched junction bases: 7. The CDR3 has 15 residues. The CDR3 bases are TGCGCCAGCAGTGAAGGCGGGAGTTTCCCCTACGAGCAGTACTTC. Its translation is CASSEGGSFPYEQYF.

V usage is TRBV20-1 and J usage is TRBJ2-7; D unclear. V lost 3 bases and J 7 bases, leaving 13 bases between the germline ends. The CDR3 totals 12 residues. Looked up from germline, CDR1 is DFQATT and CDR2 is SNEGSKA (reference sequence). CDR3: CSARSPAWEQYF. For the CDR3, the DNA is TGCAGTGCTAGGAGCCCCGCCTGGGAGCAGTACTTC.

The chain combines TRBV20-1 with TRBJ2-1, with 14 bases identical to TRBD2. Unmatched junction bases numbered 8, after V lost 4 bases and J lost 3 bases. The CDR3 totals 17 residues. Germline CDR1 DFQATT, CDR2 SNEGSKA (reference sequence). Here the CDR3 DNA reads TGCAGTGCTAAACAGGGACTAGCGGGAGTCCTCTACAATGAGCAGTTCTTC. Protein product: CSAKQGLAGVLYNEQFF.

This clonotype has ten or more counts. The chain employs TRBV2 and TRBJ2-3; TRBD1 agrees at 7 bases. J was trimmed by 4 bases and V by 6 bases; bases with no gene match: 13. The CDR3 runs 16 residues. Germline CDR1 and CDR2: SNHLY and FYNNEI. The CDR3 nucleotides are TGTGCCAGCAGCCTACAGGGGCGAGCTCTGGCAGATACGCAGTATTTT. This gives the protein CASSLQGRALADTQYF.

This clonotype was seen a handful of times. The chain employs TRBV5-1 and TRBJ1-1; weak D call: TRBD1 (6 bases). Germline assignment: CDR1 SGHRS and CDR2 YFSETQ. Trimming pared 1 base from V and 1 base from J, leaving 8 bases between. The CDR3 totals 14 residues. The CDR3 DNA is TGCGCCAGCAGCTTGAGGGGGAAGAACACTGAAGCTTTCTTT. Protein product: CASSLRGKNTEAFF.

This clonotype came up a few times. V and J are TRBV7-6 and TRBJ2-3; perhaps TRBD2 as D (6 bases). Germline V CDR1 and CDR2: SGHVS, FNYEAQ. CDR3 length equals 15 residues. V lost 4 bases and J lost 2, with 13 bases in between. The CDR3, as DNA: TGTGCCAGCAGCTCCCGGGTAGCGGACACAGATACGCAGTATTTT. It codes for CASSSRVADTDTQYF.